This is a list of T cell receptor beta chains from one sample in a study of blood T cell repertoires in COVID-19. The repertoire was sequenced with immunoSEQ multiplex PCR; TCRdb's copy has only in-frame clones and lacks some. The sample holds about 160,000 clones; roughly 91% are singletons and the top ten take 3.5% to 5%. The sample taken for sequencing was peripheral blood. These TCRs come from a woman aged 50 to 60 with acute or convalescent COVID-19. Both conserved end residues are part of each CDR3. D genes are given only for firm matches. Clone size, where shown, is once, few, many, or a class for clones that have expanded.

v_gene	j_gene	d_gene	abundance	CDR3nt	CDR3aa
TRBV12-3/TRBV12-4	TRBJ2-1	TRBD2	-	TGTGCCAGCAGCTTGCTAGCGGGAAATGAGCAGTTCTTC	CASSLLAGNEQFF
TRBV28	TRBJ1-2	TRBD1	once	TGTGCCAGCAGTTTCGGGACAGGGGGACACTATGGCTACACCTTC	CASSFGTGGHYGYTF
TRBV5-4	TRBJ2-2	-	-	TGTGCCAGCACGGGCGGTATTACAGGGTACACCGGGGAGCTGTTTTTT	CASTGGITGYTGELFF
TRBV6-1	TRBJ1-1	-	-	TGTGCCAGCAGTGATCAGGGGAACGAAGCTTTCTTT	CASSDQGNEAFF
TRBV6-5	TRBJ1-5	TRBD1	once	TGTGCCAGCAGGACAGGGGTACAGCCCCAGCATTTT	CASRTGVQPQHF
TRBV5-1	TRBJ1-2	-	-	TGCGCCAGCAGCATAGTGGCGGAAGCTAACTATGGCTACACCTTC	CASSIVAEANYGYTF
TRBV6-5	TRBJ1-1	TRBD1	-	TGTGCCAGCAGACCCCCGGGACAGAGCACTGAAGCTTTCTTT	CASRPPGQSTEAFF
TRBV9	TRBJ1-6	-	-	TGTGCCAGCAGCGCCGACGGGGATTCACCCCTCCACTTT	CASSADGDSPLHF
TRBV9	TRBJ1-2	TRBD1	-	TGTGCCAGCAGCTTGGGACAGAAAGTCTATGGCTACACCTTC	CASSLGQKVYGYTF
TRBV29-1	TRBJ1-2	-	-	TGCAGCGTTATGTTTGGCAGGGATGGCTACACCTTC	CSVMFGRDGYTF
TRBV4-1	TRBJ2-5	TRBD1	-	TGCGCCAGCAGCCAAGTCGCCGGGACAGGGGGGACCCAGTACTTC	CASSQVAGTGGTQYF
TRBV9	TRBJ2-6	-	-	TGTGCCAGCAGCACAACGGGCTCTGGGGCCAACGTCCTGACTTTC	CASSTTGSGANVLTF
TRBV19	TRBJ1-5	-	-	TGTGCCAGTACTCTACAGGGAGGGAGCAATCAGCCCCAGCATTTT	CASTLQGGSNQPQHF
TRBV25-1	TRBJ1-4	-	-	TGTGCCAGCAGTGGGCCAGGGTGGGATGAAAAACTGTTTTTT	CASSGPGWDEKLFF
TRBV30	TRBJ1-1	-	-	TGTGCCTGGAGTGTCGGGACAATGAACACTGAAGCTTTCTTT	CAWSVGTMNTEAFF
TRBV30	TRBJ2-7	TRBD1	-	TGTGCCTGGAGTGGGGGACAGGACCTTTACGAGCAGTACTTC	CAWSGGQDLYEQYF
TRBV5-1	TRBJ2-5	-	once	TGCGCCAGCAGCTTTGGACATCTTGGGGAGACCCAGTACTTC	CASSFGHLGETQYF
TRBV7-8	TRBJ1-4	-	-	TGTGCCAGCCGCCAGGGGCAACCAACTAATGAAAAACTGTTTTTT	CASRQGQPTNEKLFF
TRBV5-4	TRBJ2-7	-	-	TGTGCCAGCAGACTGGATGGGGGGGCGTCCCACGAGCAGTACTTC	CASRLDGGASHEQYF
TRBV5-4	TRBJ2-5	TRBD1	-	TGTGCCAGCAGCGGGACAGGGGGCGAAGAGACCCAGTACTTC	CASSGTGGEETQYF
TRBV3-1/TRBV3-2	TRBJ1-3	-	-	TGTGCCAGCAGCCAAGTTGCCCCGAGCACCATATATTTT	CASSQVAPSTIYF
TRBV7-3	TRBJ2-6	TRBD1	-	TGTGCCAGCAGCTTAGGACAGGGGAAAGGATCTGGGGCCAACGTCCTGACTTTC	CASSLGQGKGSGANVLTF
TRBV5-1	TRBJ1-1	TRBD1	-	TGCGCCAGCAGCACACAAGACAGGGTTAACACTGAAGCTTTCTTT	CASSTQDRVNTEAFF
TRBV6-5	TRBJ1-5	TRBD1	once	TGTGCCAGCAACCCAGGGGGCCGCGGCCAGCCCCAGCATTTT	CASNPGGRGQPQHF
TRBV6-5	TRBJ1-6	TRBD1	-	TGTGCCAGCAGGGCAACAGGGGGCAGGTCACCCCTCCACTTT	CASRATGGRSPLHF
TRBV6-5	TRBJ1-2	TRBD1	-	TGTGCCAGCAGACAGGGACAGGGATTGGCCTATGGCTACACCTTC	CASRQGQGLAYGYTF
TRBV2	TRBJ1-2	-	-	TGTGCCAGCAGGGAGAACTATGGCTACACCTTC	CASRENYGYTF
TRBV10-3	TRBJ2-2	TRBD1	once	TGTGCCATCAGTGGAGAGCGACAGGGATGCACCGGGGAGCTGTTTTTT	CAISGERQGCTGELFF
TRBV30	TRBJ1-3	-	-	TGTGCCTGGGACAGGTCAACCTCTGGAAACACCATATATTTT	CAWDRSTSGNTIYF
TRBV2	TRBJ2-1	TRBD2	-	TGTGCCAGCAGTGGGGTTAGCGGGAGGTCCTACAATGAGCAGTTCTTC	CASSGVSGRSYNEQFF
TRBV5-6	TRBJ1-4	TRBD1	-	TGTGCCAGCAGCTTGGGTGGGACAGGGAGACCTAATGAAAAACTGTTTTTT	CASSLGGTGRPNEKLFF
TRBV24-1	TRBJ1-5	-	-	TGTGCCACCAGTGTCGGGGGCAATCAGCCCCAGCATTTT	CATSVGGNQPQHF
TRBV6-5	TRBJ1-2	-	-	TGTGCCACCACCCGTTCAGTTGCCTATGGCTACACCTTC	CATTRSVAYGYTF
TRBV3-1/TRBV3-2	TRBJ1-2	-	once	TGTGCCAGCAGCCCTGACAGCTCCTATGGCTACACCTTC	CASSPDSSYGYTF
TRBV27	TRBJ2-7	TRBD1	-	TGTGCCAGCTCCGCGCCAGGACAGGGCCCCTACGAGCAGTACTTC	CASSAPGQGPYEQYF
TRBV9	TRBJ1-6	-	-	TGTGCCAGCAGCGTCGGAGGTTCGAATTCACCCCTCCACTTT	CASSVGGSNSPLHF
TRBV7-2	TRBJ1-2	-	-	TGTGCCAGCAGTGGGGCCGGGAGGTATGGCTACACCTTC	CASSGAGRYGYTF
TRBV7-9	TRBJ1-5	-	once	TGTGCCAGCAGTCAGGGGAATCAGCCCCAGCATTTT	CASSQGNQPQHF
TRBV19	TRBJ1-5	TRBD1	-	TGTGCCAGTAGTATTATGGACAGGTTCATTCAGCCCCAGCATTTT	CASSIMDRFIQPQHF
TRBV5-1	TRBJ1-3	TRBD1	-	TGCGCCAGCAGCCCCGACAGGGGGCATTCTGGAAACACCATATATTTT	CASSPDRGHSGNTIYF
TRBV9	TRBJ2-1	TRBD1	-	TGTGCCAGCAGCGTAGGGACAGGGGGCAGGAATGAGCAGTTCTTC	CASSVGTGGRNEQFF
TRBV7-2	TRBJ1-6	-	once	TGTGCCAGCAGCCCTCGGGGGGATTCACCCCTCCACTTT	CASSPRGDSPLHF
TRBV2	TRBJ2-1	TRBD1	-	TGTGCCAGCAGCGGACAGGGGGCGCGAGGTGAGCAGTTCTTC	CASSGQGARGEQFF
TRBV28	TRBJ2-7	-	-	TGTGCCAGCAGTGGCCGGGACATAGCCTACGAGCAGTACTTC	CASSGRDIAYEQYF
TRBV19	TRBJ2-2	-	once	TGTGCCAGTAGTCTCGGGACTGAGCGTAACACCGGGGAGCTGTTTTTT	CASSLGTERNTGELFF
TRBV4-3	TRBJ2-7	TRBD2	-	TGCGCCAGCAGCCCGTCCCTAGCGGGACGCTACGAGCAGTACTTC	CASSPSLAGRYEQYF
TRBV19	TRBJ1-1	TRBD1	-	TGTGCCAGTAGTATATTTGGACAGGGTGAAGCTTTCTTT	CASSIFGQGEAFF
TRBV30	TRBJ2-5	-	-	TGTGCCTGGGACGATTGGGCGGGATACCGGGCGGTAGAGACCCAGTACTTC	CAWDDWAGYRAVETQYF
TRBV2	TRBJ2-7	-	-	TGTGCCAGCAGGTTAGTAGCGGCCTACGAGCAGTACTTC	CASRLVAAYEQYF
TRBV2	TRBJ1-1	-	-	TGTGCCAGCAGTGAAGACCATCGGAGGGGCACTGAAGCTTTCTTT	CASSEDHRRGTEAFF
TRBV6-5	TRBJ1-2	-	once	TGTGCCAGCAATAGTGGGAGGTACTATGGCTACACCTTC	CASNSGRYYGYTF
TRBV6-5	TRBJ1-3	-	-	TGTGCCAGCATGAGTAATGGAAACACCATATATTTT	CASMSNGNTIYF
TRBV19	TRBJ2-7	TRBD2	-	TGTGCCAGTAGCAGGACTAGCGGGAGTTCCTACGAGCAGTACTTC	CASSRTSGSSYEQYF
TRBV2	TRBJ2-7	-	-	TGTGCCAGCGCCAGGGGGGACTACGAGCAGTACTTC	CASARGDYEQYF
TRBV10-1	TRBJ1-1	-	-	TGCGCCAGCAGTGAGGGCTTTCTGAACACTGAAGCTTTCTTT	CASSEGFLNTEAFF
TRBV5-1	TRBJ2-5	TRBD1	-	TGCGCCAGCAGCTCGGGGACAGGGGGGGAGACCCAGTACTTC	CASSSGTGGETQYF